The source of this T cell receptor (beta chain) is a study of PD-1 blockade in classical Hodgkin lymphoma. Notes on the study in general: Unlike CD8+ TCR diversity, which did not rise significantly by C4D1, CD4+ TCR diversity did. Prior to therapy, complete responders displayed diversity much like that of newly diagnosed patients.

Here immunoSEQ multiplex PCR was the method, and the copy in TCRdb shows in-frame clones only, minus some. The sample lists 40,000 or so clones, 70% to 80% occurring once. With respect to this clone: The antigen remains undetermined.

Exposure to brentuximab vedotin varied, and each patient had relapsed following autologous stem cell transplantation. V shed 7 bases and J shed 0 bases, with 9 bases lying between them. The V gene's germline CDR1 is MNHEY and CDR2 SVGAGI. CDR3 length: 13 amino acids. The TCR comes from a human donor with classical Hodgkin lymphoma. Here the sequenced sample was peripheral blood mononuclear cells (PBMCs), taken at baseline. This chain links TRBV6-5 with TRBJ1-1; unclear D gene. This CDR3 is CASNRIMNTEAFF. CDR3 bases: TGTGCCAGCAATAGGATAATGAACACTGAAGCTTTCTTT.